The rows below give T cell receptor beta chains drawn from one sample of a study of PD-L1 blockade in urothelial cancer. TCRdb keeps only in-frame clones here, not all; method: immunoSEQ multiplex PCR. The sample holds some 89,000 clones; roughly 84% are singletons and the top ten take approximately 14%. Sequenced material: PBMCs, taken around atezolizumab (anti-PD-L1) treatment. These receptor sequences come from a man aged 55 to 70 with urothelial cancer. Each CDR3 is given with its conserved first and last residue. The D gene is left open where the match is weak. Rows give clone size only sometimes, using once, few, many, or a class for an expanded clone.

abundance: NA; v_gene: TRBV19; d_gene: NA; j_gene: TRBJ2-3; CDR3aa: CASSITGPRTDTQYF; CDR3nt: TGTGCCAGTAGTATCACCGGTCCCCGGACAGATACGCAGTATTTT
abundance: NA; v_gene: TRBV6-5; d_gene: NA; j_gene: TRBJ2-7; CDR3aa: CASSHRDWRYEQYF; CDR3nt: TGTGCCAGCAGCCACCGGGACTGGCGCTACGAGCAGTACTTC
abundance: NA; v_gene: TRBV28; d_gene: TRBD2; j_gene: TRBJ2-7; CDR3aa: CASSLVSGSYEQYF; CDR3nt: TGTGCCAGCAGTTTAGTTAGCGGGTCCTACGAGCAGTACTTC
abundance: NA; v_gene: TRBV6-4; d_gene: TRBD1; j_gene: TRBJ2-3; CDR3aa: CASSRAPGQGNTDTQYF; CDR3nt: TGTGCCAGCAGTCGCGCCCCGGGACAGGGAAACACAGATACGCAGTATTTT
abundance: NA; v_gene: TRBV12-2; d_gene: NA; j_gene: TRBJ2-1; CDR3aa: CASPYIVFRSYWGERHNEQFF; CDR3nt: TGTGCAAGTCCCTACATTGTGTTTAGGAGTTATTGGGGGGAGAGACACAATGAGCAGTTCTTC
abundance: NA; v_gene: TRBV19; d_gene: NA; j_gene: TRBJ1-4; CDR3aa: CASSGRDGLTNEKLFF; CDR3nt: TGTGCCAGTAGTGGGCGGGACGGCTTAACTAATGAAAAACTGTTTTTT
abundance: NA; v_gene: TRBV19; d_gene: TRBD1; j_gene: TRBJ2-2; CDR3aa: CASSTGQSNTGELFF; CDR3nt: TGTGCCAGTAGTACGGGACAGTCGAACACCGGGGAGCTGTTTTTT
abundance: NA; v_gene: TRBV7-8; d_gene: TRBD2; j_gene: TRBJ2-1; CDR3aa: CASSSLRGASYNEQFF; CDR3nt: TGTGCCAGCAGCTCCCTGCGGGGGGCCTCCTACAATGAGCAGTTCTTC
abundance: NA; v_gene: TRBV2; d_gene: NA; j_gene: TRBJ1-1; CDR3aa: CASSDQGLWYTEAFF; CDR3nt: TGTGCCAGCAGTGATCAGGGGCTGTGGTACACTGAAGCTTTCTTT
abundance: NA; v_gene: TRBV7-2; d_gene: NA; j_gene: TRBJ1-2; CDR3aa: CASTDRGLLYGYTF; CDR3nt: TGTGCCAGCACCGACCGGGGACTGCTCTATGGCTACACCTTC
abundance: NA; v_gene: TRBV5-1; d_gene: TRBD2; j_gene: TRBJ2-5; CDR3aa: CASRSSGTQETQYF; CDR3nt: TGCGCCAGCAGATCTAGCGGGACTCAAGAGACCCAGTACTTC
abundance: NA; v_gene: TRBV9; d_gene: NA; j_gene: TRBJ2-3; CDR3aa: CASSVAVGADTQYF; CDR3nt: TGTGCCAGCAGCGTGGCTGTAGGGGCAGATACGCAGTATTTT
abundance: NA; v_gene: TRBV9; d_gene: NA; j_gene: TRBJ1-2; CDR3aa: CASSDDSKRGYTF; CDR3nt: TGTGCCAGCAGCGACGACAGCAAGAGGGGCTACACCTTC
abundance: NA; v_gene: TRBV2; d_gene: TRBD2; j_gene: TRBJ2-2; CDR3aa: CASSGLAGNTGELFF; CDR3nt: TGTGCCAGCAGCGGACTAGCGGGAAACACCGGGGAGCTGTTTTTT
abundance: NA; v_gene: TRBV30; d_gene: TRBD1; j_gene: TRBJ1-5; CDR3aa: CAWSPTGDQPQHF; CDR3nt: TGTGCCTGGAGTCCGACAGGGGACCAGCCCCAGCATTTT
abundance: NA; v_gene: TRBV4-2; d_gene: TRBD2; j_gene: TRBJ2-3; CDR3aa: CASSQIRTSGESTDTQYF; CDR3nt: TGTGCCAGCAGCCAAATCCGTACTAGCGGGGAAAGCACAGATACGCAGTATTTT
abundance: once; v_gene: TRBV19; d_gene: NA; j_gene: TRBJ2-1; CDR3aa: CASSIGGTGYYNEQFF; CDR3nt: TGTGCCAGTAGTATAGGTGGTACAGGATATTACAATGAGCAGTTCTTC
abundance: NA; v_gene: TRBV6-4; d_gene: TRBD1; j_gene: TRBJ1-1; CDR3aa: CASSDSTGANTEAFF; CDR3nt: TGTGCCAGCAGTGACTCAACAGGGGCGAACACTGAAGCTTTCTTT
abundance: NA; v_gene: TRBV7-3; d_gene: TRBD2; j_gene: TRBJ2-2; CDR3aa: CASRRGGLNTGELFF; CDR3nt: TGTGCCAGCAGGCGGGGGGGCCTAAACACCGGGGAGCTGTTTTTT
abundance: once; v_gene: TRBV28; d_gene: NA; j_gene: TRBJ2-7; CDR3aa: CASSLTQYEQYF; CDR3nt: TGTGCCAGCAGTCTCACCCAGTACGAGCAGTACTTC
abundance: NA; v_gene: TRBV5-5; d_gene: NA; j_gene: TRBJ2-2; CDR3aa: CASSAAPLNTGELFF; CDR3nt: TGTGCCAGCAGCGCCGCCCCACTCAACACCGGGGAGCTGTTTTTT
abundance: NA; v_gene: TRBV6-1; d_gene: NA; j_gene: TRBJ2-1; CDR3aa: CASSETRTAHNEQFF; CDR3nt: TGTGCCAGCAGTGAAACCCGGACAGCCCACAATGAGCAGTTCTTC
abundance: NA; v_gene: TRBV9; d_gene: NA; j_gene: TRBJ2-7; CDR3aa: CASSVLATSPYEQYF; CDR3nt: TGTGCCAGCAGCGTCTTGGCGACAAGCCCCTACGAGCAGTACTTC
abundance: once; v_gene: TRBV30; d_gene: NA; j_gene: TRBJ2-7; CDR3aa: CAWSLQDYEQYF; CDR3nt: TGTGCCTGGAGTTTACAGGATTACGAGCAGTACTTC
abundance: NA; v_gene: TRBV6-1; d_gene: NA; j_gene: TRBJ2-7; CDR3aa: CAGGTFGGEQYF; CDR3nt: TGTGCCGGAGGGACGTTCGGGGGCGAGCAGTACTTC
abundance: NA; v_gene: TRBV11-3; d_gene: NA; j_gene: TRBJ2-2; CDR3aa: CASSPDSGELFF; CDR3nt: TGTGCCAGCAGCCCCGACTCCGGGGAGCTGTTTTTT
abundance: NA; v_gene: TRBV29-1; d_gene: TRBD2; j_gene: TRBJ2-3; CDR3aa: CSLSSGLPTDTQYF; CDR3nt: TGCAGCTTAAGTAGCGGGCTGCCGACAGATACGCAGTATTTT
abundance: NA; v_gene: TRBV4-3; d_gene: NA; j_gene: TRBJ2-4; CDR3aa: CASSQEGGYKNIQYF; CDR3nt: TGCGCCAGCAGCCAAGAAGGAGGCTATAAAAACATTCAGTACTTC
abundance: once; v_gene: TRBV5-1; d_gene: NA; j_gene: TRBJ2-2; CDR3aa: CASNSGTYTGELFF; CDR3nt: TGCGCCAGCAATTCCGGGACTTACACCGGGGAGCTGTTTTTT
abundance: NA; v_gene: TRBV7-3; d_gene: TRBD2; j_gene: TRBJ2-3; CDR3aa: CASSLMPSGRVDTDTQYF; CDR3nt: TGTGCCAGCAGCTTAATGCCTAGCGGGAGGGTCGACACAGATACGCAGTATTTT
abundance: NA; v_gene: TRBV30; d_gene: NA; j_gene: TRBJ1-4; CDR3aa: CAWSVFSNNEKLFF; CDR3nt: TGTGCCTGGAGTGTGTTCAGTAATAATGAAAAACTGTTTTTT
abundance: NA; v_gene: TRBV25-1; d_gene: NA; j_gene: TRBJ2-7; CDR3aa: CASSESYPSGEQYF; CDR3nt: TGTGCCAGCAGTGAGAGTTACCCCTCGGGAGAGCAGTACTTC